Below, 26 T cell receptor beta chains from the same sample are listed, as sequenced in a study of blood T cell repertoires in COVID-19 (dated by TCRdb to the early 2020s). Receptors were amplified or captured by the immunoSEQ multiplex PCR assay. The source is immuneACCESS, and TCRdb retained only in-frame sequences with V and J called. Part of the clones is not carried over; for the studies checked, unresolved V genes explain less than half of this, and the remainder is unexplained. The sample includes about 370,000 clones, with roughly 90% observed a single time. The biggest ten clones account for approximately 3% of the sample. Input material: peripheral blood. These receptors all stem from a woman aged 25 to 45 with COVID-19, enrolled during active disease.

This clone has just a few counts. The rearrangement uses TRBV18 and TRBJ1-5; tentative D call: TRBD1 (5 bases). The CDR3 is 17 residues long. Trimming took 4 bases from V and 0 from J, leaving 16 bases between them. Germline CDR1 is KGHSH and CDR2 is LQKENI. The CDR3 here is CASSQGAGEYSNQPQHF. CDR3 DNA: TGTGCCAGCTCACAAGGGGCAGGCGAGTATAGCAATCAGCCCCAGCATTTT.

The gene calls are TRBV5-6 and TRBJ1-1; a possible D gene is TRBD1 (6 bases). The CDR3 runs to 13 residues. V dropped 3 bases and J dropped 5 bases, with 11 bases sitting between them. Germline-derived CDR1 and CDR2 are SGHDT and YYEEEE. The CDR3 protein is CASSWTVETEAFF. DNA for the CDR3: TGTGCCAGCAGCTGGACAGTAGAAACTGAAGCTTTCTTT.

This chain connects TRBV30 to TRBJ1-3; D call uncertain. The length of the CDR3 is 14 residues. V lost 0 bases, J lost 0 bases, and 6 bases lay in between. Germline loops: CDR1 GTSNPN, CDR2 SVGIG (reference sequence). CDR3 region: CAWSVLSSGNTIYF. CDR3 nucleotides: TGTGCCTGGAGTGTACTAAGCTCTGGAAACACCATATATTTT. Supplemented by reference TRBV30 and TRBJ1-3, the full variable domain reads SQTIHQWPATLVQPVGSPLSLECTVEGTSNPNLYWYRQAAGRGLQLLFYSVGIGQISSEVPQNLSASRPQDRQFILSSKKLLLSDSGFYLCAWSVLSSGNTIYFGEGSWLTVV.

V and J are TRBV6-2 or TRBV6-3 and TRBJ2-7; TRBD1 aligns across 9 bases. Per germline, CDR1 MNHEY and CDR2 SVGEGT. The CDR3 runs to 14 residues. The J segment lost 3 bases and the V segment lost 4 bases, leaving 4 bases of the junction unmatched. CDR3 residues: CASSSPTGGYEQYF. CDR3 bases: TGTGCCAGCAGTTCCCCGACAGGGGGCTACGAGCAGTACTTC.

About this clone: Relative to the germline gene, one junction end is altered; a read error may explain this. The J gene is TRBJ2-7, the V gene TRBV19, with D perhaps matching TRBD1 (6 bases). The CDR3 has 12 residues. The germline gives CDR1 LNHDA, CDR2 SQIVND (reference sequence). CDR3 loop: CASSIQGYEQYF. The DNA of the CDR3 is TGTGCCAGCAGTATACAGGGCTACGAGCAGTACTTC.

This chain uses TRBV2 with TRBJ2-3; possibly TRBD2 for D (5 bases). The CDR3 is made up of 13 amino acids. The V gene lost 3 bases and the J gene lost 6 bases, with 10 bases spanning the gap. Germline V gene lookup returns CDR1 SNHLY and CDR2 FYNNEI. This CDR3 reads CASSEGSMDTQYF. CDR3 coding DNA: TGTGCCAGCAGTGAGGGGAGTATGGATACGCAGTATTTT.

The chain employs TRBV7-9 and TRBJ2-5; 7 nucleotides align to TRBD2. In germline, CDR1 is SEHNR, CDR2 FQNEAQ (reference sequence). The CDR3 runs to 15 residues. V shed 5 bases, J shed 3 bases, and the junction held 9 bases outside the gene matches. The CDR3 nucleotides are TGTGCCAGCAGCCCCCGCGGGGGTGTAGAAGAGACCCAGTACTTC. As protein: CASSPRGGVEETQYF.

This rearrangement joins TRBV11-3 to TRBJ2-5; no clear D gene. The V end was cut by 5 bases, the J end by 3 bases, with 4 bases between. Per germline, CDR1 SGHNT and CDR2 YENEEA. CDR3 size: 11 residues. In DNA, the CDR3 is TGTGCCAGCAGCCTAAAAGAGACCCAGTACTTC. This sequence encodes CASSLKETQYF.

The chain has TRBV5-4 and TRBJ1-2, with TRBD1 matching 10 bases. The CDR3 contains 15 residues. J lost 7 bases, V lost 3 bases, and 9 bases had no gene match. In germline, CDR1 is SGHNT, CDR2 YYREEE (reference sequence). CDR3 sequence reads: CASSSTGTGVVGYTF. The CDR3 DNA is TGTGCCAGCAGCTCGACCGGGACAGGGGTTGTTGGCTACACCTTC.

The chain combines TRBV6-5 with TRBJ1-2, with 9 bases aligning to TRBD1. This CDR3 is built from 14 residues. The germline CDR1 and CDR2 sequences are MNHEY and SVGAGI. V lost 0 bases, J lost 8 bases, and 4 bases stayed unmatched. CDR3 in DNA: TGTGCCAGCAGTTACTCCGGGACAGGGAGCGGCTACACCTTC. It is translated as CASSYSGTGSGYTF.

This chain uses TRBV7-9 with TRBJ1-3, with TRBD1 as a possible D gene (6 bases). The CDR3 totals 15 residues. Germline CDR1 reads SEHNR; CDR2 reads FQNEAQ (reference sequence). With 6 bases removed from V and 0 bases from J, the gap between germline ends came to 12 bases. In DNA, the CDR3 is TGTGCCAGCAGACCTACAGGGCACTCTGGAAACACCATATATTTT. Amino acid sequence: CASRPTGHSGNTIYF.

The rearrangement joins TRBV28 to TRBJ1-3; D is unclear. Trimming shortened V by 4 bases and J by 1 base, and 8 bases separated the two germline ends. The CDR3 covers 14 residues. Germline V gives CDR1 MDHEN, CDR2 SYDVKM. Here the CDR3 reads CASSSPQSGNTIYF. The DNA of the CDR3 is TGTGCCAGCAGTTCCCCCCAGTCTGGAAACACCATATATTTT.

This clone was seen only once. The chain employs TRBV6-5 and TRBJ2-2; a weak D match, TRBD1 (6 bases). The germline V gene encodes CDR1 MNHEY and CDR2 SVGAGI. The CDR3 is made up of 14 amino acids. V lost 8 bases and J lost 8, with 18 bases in between. The CDR3 loop is CASRDTGVSGELFF. CDR3 DNA: TGTGCCAGCCGGGACACCGGGGTTTCGGGGGAGCTGTTTTTT.

The V and J genes are TRBV5-4 and TRBJ2-3, with 9 bases that match TRBD2. This CDR3 spans 15 amino acids. Per the germline V gene, CDR1 is SGHNT and CDR2 is YYREEE (reference sequence). With V trimmed by 0 bases and J by 1 base, 0 bases remained unmatched. The CDR3 coding sequence is TGTGCCAGCAGCTTGGTAGCGGGAGGCACAGATACGCAGTATTTT. It specifies CASSLVAGGTDTQYF.

This clone was recorded a few times. This chain links TRBV10-2 with TRBJ2-1; TRBD1 matches at 10 bases. CDR1 and CDR2 (germline): WSHSY, SAAADI. The length of the CDR3 is 16 residues. The V and J ends lost 6 bases and 5 bases, in that order; junction bases with no gene match: 10. The chain's CDR3 is CASSARDRGINNEQFF. The CDR3 DNA sequence: TGCGCCAGCAGCGCCCGGGACAGGGGAATCAACAATGAGCAGTTCTTC.

The CDR3 reads CARSQDRGLQETQYF. CDR3 DNA: TGTGCCAGAAGCCAGGACAGGGGACTCCAAGAGACCCAGTACTTC. V usage is TRBV5-3 and J usage is TRBJ2-5; the match to TRBD1 covers 9 bases. TRBV5-3 is an open reading frame whose function is uncertain. Trimming at V came to 4 bases and at J to 1 base, leaving 5 bases not matched to a gene. This CDR3 comprises 15 residues.

The chain combines TRBV5-6 with TRBJ2-7; 8 bases line up with TRBD1. The CDR3 is 15 residues long. V was pared by 1 base and J by 3 bases, with 6 bases of the junction left unmatched. Looked up from germline, CDR1 is SGHDT and CDR2 is YYEEEE. The CDR3 nucleotides read TGTGCCAGCAGCTTGTCAGGGGGCGCCGTCTACGAGCAGTACTTC. It specifies CASSLSGGAVYEQYF.

The J gene is TRBJ1-1, the V gene TRBV15; possibly TRBD1 for D (5 bases). CDR1 and CDR2 (germline): LNHNV, YYDKDF (reference sequence). Trimming removed 3 bases from V and 1 base from J, with 9 bases in between. This CDR3 spans 14 amino acids. This chain's CDR3 is CATSRTRGNTEAFF. The CDR3 region has the DNA TGTGCCACCAGCAGGACAAGGGGGAACACTGAAGCTTTCTTT.

The V call is TRBV3-1 (or the pseudogene TRBV3-2), the J call TRBJ1-2; D gene uncertain. Germline V gives CDR1 LGHDT, CDR2 YNNKEL (reference sequence). Trimming removed 3 bases at V and 0 bases at J, with 11 bases between. CDR3 size: 15 residues. CDR3 DNA: TGTGCCAGCAGCCAGAGGGCCGCAACTAACTATGGCTACACCTTC. This gives the protein CASSQRAATNYGYTF.

The J gene is TRBJ2-5, the V gene TRBV5-4; TRBD2 is a possible D gene (6 bases). The V end lost 0 bases, the J end lost 5 bases, and 11 bases lay between the germline ends. Germline CDR1 and CDR2: SGHNT and YYREEE (reference sequence). This CDR3 is built from 14 residues. CDR3 in DNA: TGTGCCAGCAGCTTGGCGGGAGTTGATGAGACCCAGTACTTC. It yields the protein CASSLAGVDETQYF.

The chain couples TRBV18 to TRBJ1-3; no reliable D call. CDR3 size: 16 residues. V lost 6 bases to trimming and J lost 0 bases, with 15 bases between them. The germline V gene encodes CDR1 KGHSH and CDR2 LQKENI. The CDR3 DNA follows: TGTGCCAGCTCCCTCCTCGACGGGAGCTCTGGAAACACCATATATTTT. As protein: CASSLLDGSSGNTIYF.

The chain's CDR3 is CASSGADTTYEQYF. In DNA form, the CDR3 reads TGTGCCAGCAGCGGCGCGGACACCACCTACGAGCAGTACTTC. The rearrangement links TRBV7-9 to TRBJ2-7, with TRBD1 as a possible D gene (5 bases). Looked up from germline, CDR1 is SEHNR and CDR2 is FQNEAQ (reference sequence). This CDR3 is 14 amino acids long. V gave up 5 bases and J gave up 2 bases, with 13 bases separating them.

The genes are TRBV7-2 and TRBJ2-5, with 12 bases matching TRBD2. CDR1 SGHTA and CDR2 FQGNSA come from the germline V gene. This CDR3 is built from 17 residues. The V segment lost 4 bases and the J segment 4 bases; nucleotides outside the gene matches: 10. The CDR3 spells CASSSLLAGGIGETQYF. The CDR3 nucleotides are TGTGCCAGCAGCTCCCTACTAGCGGGGGGAATCGGAGAGACCCAGTACTTC.

In this sample, this clone turned up once. The CDR3 bases are TGTGCCAGCAGTTTGATTCGAGGGGGTGGCTACACCTTC. This encodes CASSLIRGGGYTF. The V gene is TRBV12-3 or TRBV12-4, the J gene TRBJ1-2; tentatively, D is TRBD1 (6 bases). V lost 3 bases to trimming and J lost 7 bases, with 12 bases between them. The CDR3 extends over 13 amino acids.

The chain's CDR3 is CASSLVREGEQFF. The CDR3 nucleotides are TGTGCCAGCAGTTTAGTGCGGGAAGGGGAGCAGTTCTTC. The rearrangement joins TRBV27 to TRBJ2-1; maybe TRBD2 (6 bases). Germline CDR1 is MNHEY and CDR2 is SMNVEV (reference sequence). The CDR3 runs 13 residues. V was pared by 2 bases and J by 10 bases, with 12 bases between.

This clone was found once. The chain recombines TRBV12-3 or TRBV12-4 with TRBJ1-2, with D possibly matching TRBD1 (5 bases). The CDR3 loop spans 13 amino acids. V was cut by 5 bases and J by 4 bases, with 11 bases left in between. This CDR3 reads CASSPGSPYGYTF. The CDR3 bases are TGTGCCAGCAGTCCAGGGTCTCCCTATGGCTACACCTTC.